These 22 T cell receptor beta chains were all obtained from the same sample, sequenced in a study of tumor and adjacent non-tumor tissue in lung cancer (dated by TCRdb to the late 2010s). Bulk unsorted tissue served as the source for RNA extraction, and RNA quality was assessed using a NanoDrop ND-1000 and an Agilent 2100. For the normal lung samples, distant non-tumor tissue was collected more than 3 cm away from the tumor edge. The protocol used for the library was multiplex PCR. Instrument on record: Illumina HiSeq 2500. Following protocols modified from ARM-PCR, the researchers constructed TCRbeta libraries through three rounds of nested PCR with primers (Table S4). The public reads were reprocessed in TCRdb via fastp at Q25 and MiXCR, keeping in-frame beta chains. Merged by CDR3 protein, the rows form single entries marked with the most common genes and DNA. The sample has almost 75,000 distinct CDR3 sequences on record, roughly 75% of them singletons. The leading ten clones occupy 25% to 35% of the sample.

The specimen was distant non-tumor lung tissue. These receptor sequences come from a woman aged 45-65 years with non-small cell lung cancer.

This clonotype was observed many times. The V gene is TRBV28, the J gene TRBJ2-7; 9 bases are shared with TRBD1. The CDR3 has 16 amino acids. Germline V gene sequence: CDR1 MDHEN, CDR2 SYDVKM. The ends lost 4 bases at V and 1 base at J; junction bases unmatched: 8. The CDR3 reads CASSSPGQGISYEQYF. DNA for the CDR3: TGTGCCAGCAGTTCGCCGGGACAGGGAATATCCTACGAGCAGTACTTC.

As for this clonotype: Sequence at one end of the junction differs from germline and may be a read error. V is TRBV4-1 and J is TRBJ1-1; the D gene is possibly TRBD1 (6 bases). Germline lookup yields CDR1 MGHRA and CDR2 YSYEKL. This CDR3 is 16 amino acids long. The CDR3 bases are TGCGCCAGCAGCCGAGGTCGTTACAGGGCGAACACTGAAGCCTTCTTT. It is translated as CASSRGRYRANTEAFF.

About this clonotype itself: A clone one base away is much larger, so this may be a read error. The chain couples TRBV29-1 to TRBJ2-4; 9 positions agree with TRBD1. The CDR3 totals 15 residues. From germline, CDR1 is SQVTM and CDR2 ANQGSEA. J gave up 10 bases and V 6 bases, and 16 bases lay outside the gene matches. The CDR3 nucleotides read TGCAGCGTACAACGATCGGGACAGGGAGGTAGGATTCAGTACTTC. Translated, it gives CSVQRSGQGGRIQYF. Full variable domain (outside the CDR3, taken from reference TRBV29-1 and TRBJ2-4): SAVISQKPSRDICQRGTSLTIQCQVDSQVTMMFWYRQQPGQSLTLIATANQGSEATYESGFVIDKFPISRPNLTFSTLTVSNMSPEDSSIYLCSVQRSGQGGRIQYFGAGTRLSVL.

As for this clonotype: A much larger clone sits a single nucleotide away, making a read error possible. Written as DNA, the CDR3 is TGCAGTGCTAGAATTGACAGGGAGGGTTGGACCCAGCATTTT. As protein: CSARIDREGWTQHF. This sequence joins TRBV20-1 and TRBJ1-5; 7 nucleotides match TRBD1. Germline V gene data show CDR1 as DFQATT and CDR2 as SNEGSKA (reference sequence). V was clipped by 2 bases and J by 11 bases; unmatched bases: 12. This CDR3 is 14 amino acids long.

This clonotype was counted between two and nine times. It may be a read error: a sequence one base away is much more abundant. J is TRBJ2-7 and V is TRBV20-1, with a possible D match to TRBD2 (6 bases). CDR1 and CDR2 (germline): DFQATT, SNEGSKA (reference sequence). The CDR3 is 11 amino acids. The CDR3 nucleotides are TGCAATGCTGAACTAGCTTACGAGCAGTACTTC. This codes for CNAELAYEQYF.

This clonotype was recorded once. The junction and the germline gene differ at one end; a read error may be behind it. The V call is TRBV20-1, the J call TRBJ2-7, with D unresolved. CDR1 and CDR2 (germline): DFQATT, SNEGSKA (reference sequence). The CDR3 is made up of 15 amino acids. CDR3 region: CSVRLIERPPYEQYF. The CDR3 DNA reads as TGCAGTGTTAGATTAATCGAGAGACCCCCCTACGAGCAGTACTTC.

This clonotype was seen repeatedly, ten times or more. This chain uses TRBV6-1 with TRBJ2-1; the match to TRBD2 covers 13 bases. The CDR3 is 17 residues long. Germline loops: CDR1 MNHNS, CDR2 SASEGT. The V and J ends lost 4 bases and 7 bases, in that order; junction bases with no gene match: 10. The CDR3 DNA follows: TGTGCCAGCAGTGGAAACTCGGGACTAGCGGGAAAAAATGAGCAGTTCTTC. Translating gives CASSGNSGLAGKNEQFF.

Points on this clonotype: An end of the junction does not agree with germline; a read error may underlie this. The V and J genes are TRBV5-1 and TRBJ1-2, with 7 bases identical to TRBD1. The CDR3 is made up of 14 amino acids. Per germline, CDR1 SGHRS and CDR2 YFSETQ. CDR3: CASRPGTATGGCTF. As DNA, the CDR3 is TGCGCCAGCAGGCCCGGGACAGCCACCGGTGGCTGCACCTTC.

With regard to this clonotype: A read error may produce the germline difference seen at one junction end. The chain combines TRBV28 with TRBJ2-6; 9 bases agree with TRBD1. The CDR3 runs 17 residues. Germline lookup yields CDR1 MDHEN and CDR2 SYDVKM. CDR3 in amino acids: CASIPGQGRSGANVLSF. The CDR3 DNA is TGTGCCAGCATCCCGGGACAGGGCAGGTCTGGGGCCAACGTCCTGAGTTTC.

This clonotype was observed at least ten times. The chain recombines TRBV5-6 with TRBJ2-5; TRBD1 is a possible D gene (6 bases). CDR3 length equals 15 residues. CDR1 SGHDT and CDR2 YYEEEE come from the germline V gene. The germline V and J ends were trimmed by 5 bases and 2 bases, with 16 bases remaining between them. The CDR3 nucleotides are TGTGCCAGCAGGACCAGGGGCAACAATCAAGAGACCCAGTACTTC. Encoded protein: CASRTRGNNQETQYF.

A remark on this clonotype: Mismatch with germline at one junction end may stem from a read error. J is TRBJ2-3 and V is TRBV20-1; TRBD2 matches 10 bases. The CDR3 totals 14 residues. The germline CDR1 and CDR2 sequences are DFQATT and SNEGSKA (reference sequence). The CDR3: CSSHSGRMTDTQYF. For the CDR3, the DNA is TGCAGTTCTCATAGCGGGAGGATGACAGATACACAGTATTTT.

With respect to this clonotype: The missing conserved phenylalanine or tryptophan at the end of this CDR3 makes a read error likely. The chain has TRBV5-1 and TRBJ2-2; no firm D call. The germline gives CDR1 SGHRS, CDR2 YFSETQ. Trimming shortened V by 5 bases and J by 5 bases, and 10 bases separated the two germline ends. The CDR3 covers 13 residues. This CDR3 reads CASRALSTGELFL. The CDR3 nucleotides are TGCGCCAGCAGAGCGTTGTCTACCGGGGAGCTGTTTCTT.

This clonotype was picked up many times. CDR3 amino acids: CSARDRGSGGYTF. CDR3 nucleotides: TGCAGTGCTAGAGATCGTGGCTCGGGCGGCTACACCTTC. The V gene is TRBV20-1, the J gene TRBJ1-2, with D unclear. CDR1 is DFQATT, CDR2 SNEGSKA, per germline (reference sequence). The CDR3 extends over 13 amino acids. V was shortened by 0 bases and J by 8 bases, with 13 bases between the two germline ends.

On this clonotype: The conserved final phenylalanine or tryptophan is absent from the CDR3, which likely points to a read error. The chain is built from TRBV6-2 or TRBV6-3 and TRBJ1-5; the D gene is possibly TRBD1 (6 bases). From germline, CDR1 is MNHEY and CDR2 SVGEGT. The CDR3 covers 14 residues. The CDR3 DNA sequence: TGTGCCAGCAGACCGGGGGGCACCAATCAACCCCAGCATGTT. Protein: CASRPGGTNQPQHV.

At least ten counts were recorded for this clonotype. The chain joins TRBV6-2 or TRBV6-3 to TRBJ2-2; weak D call: TRBD2 (6 bases). This CDR3 has 15 residues. Germline V CDR1 and CDR2: MNHEY, SVGEGT. Trimming left V 6 bases short and J 3 bases short, with 14 bases between. This CDR3 is CASRRVSGDTGELFF. Written as DNA, the CDR3 is TGTGCCAGCAGGAGAGTTAGCGGAGACACCGGGGAGCTGTTTTTT.

For this clonotype: The conserved final phenylalanine or tryptophan is absent from the CDR3, which likely points to a read error. The chain uses TRBV29-1 and TRBJ2-1; perhaps TRBD2 as D (6 bases). In germline, CDR1 is SQVTM, CDR2 ANQGSEA. CDR3 size: 11 residues. The CDR3, as DNA: TGCAACGTTGAACGGGCGGGAGAGCAGTTCCTC. Protein: CNVERAGEQFL.

As regards this clonotype: A much larger clone lies one base from this, so it may be a read error. V is TRBV5-4 and J is TRBJ1-1; TRBD1 is a possible D gene (6 bases). Trimming removed 4 bases from V and 3 bases from J, with 22 bases in between. There are 17 residues in the CDR3. Germline V CDR1 and CDR2: SGHNT, YYREEE (reference sequence). The CDR3 sequence: CASSAKARQAIDTEAFF. For the CDR3, the DNA is TGTGCCAGCAGCGCAAAAGCCCGACAGGCAATCGACACTGAAGCTTTCTTT.

A remark on this clonotype: An end of the junction does not agree with germline; a read error may underlie this. V gene TRBV20-1 combines with J gene TRBJ2-1, with 9 bases that match TRBD2. Germline CDR1 is DFQATT and CDR2 is SNEGSKA (reference sequence). The CDR3 is 17 amino acids. The CDR3, as DNA: TGCAATGCTAGAGATCGAAGCGGGAGGACTTCCTACAATGAGCATTTCTTC. It translates to CNARDRSGRTSYNEHFF.

J is TRBJ2-2 and V is TRBV5-4; 12 bases map to TRBD2. The CDR3 runs 16 residues. Germline V gene sequence: CDR1 SGHNT, CDR2 YYREEE (reference sequence). The V segment lost 4 bases and the J segment 7 bases; nucleotides outside the gene matches: 8. The CDR3 bases are TGTGCCAGCAGCATCCTAGCGGGAGGGTCTGTCGGGGAGCTGTTTTTT. Its protein is CASSILAGGSVGELFF.

This chain joins TRBV20-1 and TRBJ2-4; D possibly corresponds to TRBD2 (6 bases). The CDR3 is 14 residues long. V was shortened by 7 bases and J by 8 bases, with 21 bases between the two germline ends. Germline V gives CDR1 DFQATT, CDR2 SNEGSKA (reference sequence). The CDR3 bases are TGCAGTGGTAGGACTGAACCGGGAGTGGACATTCAGTACTTC. Amino acids: CSGRTEPGVDIQYF.

This rearrangement joins TRBV10-2 to TRBJ2-1; a possible D gene is TRBD1 (6 bases). This CDR3 comprises 13 residues. V was pared by 6 bases and J by 3 bases, with 9 bases between. Germline assignment: CDR1 WSHSY and CDR2 SAAADI. The CDR3 spells CASRQGSYNEQFF. The CDR3, as DNA: TGCGCCAGCAGGCAGGGGAGCTACAATGAGCAGTTCTTC.

The chain combines TRBV29-1 with TRBJ2-5; D might be TRBD1 or TRBD2, each matching 5 bases. This CDR3 spans 16 amino acids. Germline V gene lookup returns CDR1 SQVTM and CDR2 ANQGSEA. In DNA form, the CDR3 reads TGCAACGTCCTACACTCCTCGGGACGGAACCAAGAGACCCAGTACTTC. Protein: CNVLHSSGRNQETQYF.